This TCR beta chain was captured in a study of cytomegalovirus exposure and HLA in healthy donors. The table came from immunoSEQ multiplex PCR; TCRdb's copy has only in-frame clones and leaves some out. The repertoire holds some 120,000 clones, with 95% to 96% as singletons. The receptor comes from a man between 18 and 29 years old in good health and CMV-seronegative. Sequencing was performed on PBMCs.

DNA for the CDR3: TGTGCCAGCAGTTTTAGCGGGCCCGAAGCTTTCTTT. Translation gives CASSFSGPEAFF. The gene calls are TRBV28 and TRBJ1-1, with D uncertain. The CDR3 sequence is 12 residues long. Looked up from germline, CDR1 is MDHEN and CDR2 is SYDVKM. V shed 3 bases and J shed 8 bases, with 10 bases lying between them.